This TCR beta chain is from a study of CD8+ T cells in alopecia areata. Study-wide findings and caveats: Between patients, shared TCR sequences were less clear than in mice. This was possibly due in part to HLA diversity in the patient population. Affected lesional scalp, above all in alopecia totalis/universalis, was more clonal than normal scalp. While tofacitinib was given, many expanded lesional clones persisted in scalp and blood.

RNA was extracted and reverse transcribed into cDNA as the sequencing template. Sequencing used immunoSEQ multiplex PCR; TCRdb keeps in-frame clones, though not all of them. The sample has about 140,000 clones; roughly 80% are singletons. Specified treatment: oral pan-JAK inhibitor, 5-10 mg twice daily. Sorting separated CD4+ and CD8+ T cells out of PBMCs. About this clone: The target antigen is unknown.

Per germline, CDR1 MNHEY and CDR2 SMNVEV (reference sequence). The CDR3 is 18 amino acids. V was cut by 7 bases and J by 0 bases, with 22 bases left in between. The sequence was obtained from a human donor with alopecia areata. The rearrangement uses TRBV27 and TRBJ2-1, with a possible D match to TRBD2 (7 bases). Sequenced material: CD8+ T cells sorted from blood, taken at week 4, from a patient treated with tofacitinib. CDR3 region: CASKSMGGAGRSYNEQFF. CDR3 sequence (DNA): TGTGCCAGCAAATCGATGGGGGGGGCAGGGCGCTCCTACAATGAGCAGTTCTTC.